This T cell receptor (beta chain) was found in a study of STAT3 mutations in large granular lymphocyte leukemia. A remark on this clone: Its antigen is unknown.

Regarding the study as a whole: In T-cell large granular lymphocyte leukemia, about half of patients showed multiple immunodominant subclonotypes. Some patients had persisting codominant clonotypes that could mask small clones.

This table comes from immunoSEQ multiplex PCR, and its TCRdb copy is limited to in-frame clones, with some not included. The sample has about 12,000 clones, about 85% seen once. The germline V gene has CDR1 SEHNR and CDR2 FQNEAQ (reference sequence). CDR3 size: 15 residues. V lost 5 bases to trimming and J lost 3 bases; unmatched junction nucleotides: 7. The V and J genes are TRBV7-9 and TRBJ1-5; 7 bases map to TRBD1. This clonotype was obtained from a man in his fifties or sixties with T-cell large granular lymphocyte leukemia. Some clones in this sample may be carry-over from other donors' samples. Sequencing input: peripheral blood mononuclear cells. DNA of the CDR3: TGTGCCAGCAGCCCGACAGGGACGGACAATCAGCCCCAGCATTTT. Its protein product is CASSPTGTDNQPQHF.